The rows below give T cell receptor beta chains drawn from one sample of a study of T cells in Graves' hyperthyroidism and ophthalmopathy. TCRdb re-analysed the multiplex PCR reads in MiXCR, keeping a single row per CDR3 protein. The profile shows hundreds of thousands of distinct CDR3 sequences, roughly 20% of them singletons. Sequencing used blood. The receptors shown here come from a man aged 25 to 40 with Graves' ophthalmopathy. The CDR3 runs from the conserved cysteine through the conserved F or W. D genes are given only for firm matches. Clone size is given for some rows only: seen once, a few or many times, or a class if the clone is expanded.

cdr3_aa | cdr3_nt | v_call | clone_size | d_call | j_call
CASSLRDRANSPLHF | TGTGCCAGCAGCTTGAGGGACAGGGCAAATTCACCCCTCCACTTT | TRBV7-9 | few | TRBD1 | TRBJ1-6
CASSLTGRGGNEQFF | TGTGCCAGCAGCTTAACCGGGAGAGGGGGTAATGAGCAGTTCTTC | TRBV7-9 | - | - | TRBJ2-1
CASSLFGGSGVNEQFF | TGTGCCAGCAGTTTATTCGGGGGGTCCGGAGTAAATGAGCAGTTCTTC | TRBV28 | few | TRBD2 | TRBJ2-1
CASSAGGSGRQVRYEQYF | TGTGCCAGCAGCGCAGGCGGGAGCGGGAGACAAGTAAGGTACGAGCAGTACTTC | TRBV9 | - | TRBD2 | TRBJ2-7
CSAPGQGSIGTYEQYF | TGCAGTGCCCCAGGACAGGGTTCAATAGGGACCTACGAGCAGTACTTC | TRBV20-1 | - | TRBD1 | TRBJ2-7
CASTQQPTNEKLFF | TGTGCCAGCACCCAACAACCAACTAATGAAAAACTGTTTTTT | TRBV6-1 | - | - | TRBJ1-4
CASSLAPRGQGGHEQYF | TGCGCCAGCAGCTTGGCCCCCAGGGGACAGGGTGGTCACGAGCAGTACTTC | TRBV5-1 | - | TRBD1 | TRBJ2-7
CASSSTDTDTQYF | TGTGCCAGCTCCTCGACGGACACAGATACGCAGTATTTT | TRBV6-1 | - | - | TRBJ2-3
CASSLSGTVNTEAFF | TGTGCCAGCAGTTTATCTGGGACGGTGAACACTGAAGCTTTCTTT | TRBV27 | many | - | TRBJ1-1
CASSLGGLAGGINQETQYF | TGTGCCAGCAGCTTGGGGGGACTAGCAGGAGGAATCAATCAAGAGACCCAGTACTTC | TRBV5-6 | - | TRBD2 | TRBJ2-5
CASSSSGSLYEQYF | TGCGCCAGCAGCTCCTCCGGGAGCCTCTACGAGCAGTACTTC | TRBV5-1 | few | - | TRBJ2-7
CSARSPRVGAYEQYF | TGCAGTGCTAGATCCCCTAGGGTGGGAGCCTACGAGCAGTACTTC | TRBV20-1 | many | - | TRBJ2-7
CASSWGGRRIDTQYF | TGTGCCAGCAGTTGGGGCGGGAGAAGGATAGATACGCAGTATTTT | TRBV27 | few | TRBD2 | TRBJ2-3
CASSLAGTGSYNEQFF | TGCGCCAGCAGCTTGGCCGGGACAGGCTCCTACAATGAGCAGTTCTTC | TRBV5-1 | few | TRBD1 | TRBJ2-1
CSASRTGTGNQPQHF | TGCAGTGCTAGCCGGACAGGGACGGGCAATCAGCCCCAGCATTTT | TRBV20-1 | many | TRBD1 | TRBJ1-5
CASYRVRNTEAFF | TGTGCCAGTTACAGGGTAAGGAACACTGAAGCTTTCTTT | TRBV6-5 | few | - | TRBJ1-1
CASSAVDGQSSYEQYF | TGCGCCAGCAGCGCCGTAGACGGACAGAGTTCCTACGAGCAGTACTTC | TRBV5-1 | few | - | TRBJ2-7
CASSAVGPNQPQHF | TGTGCCAGCAGTGCGGTGGGTCCTAATCAGCCCCAGCATTTT | TRBV6-1 | - | - | TRBJ1-5
CASSPGSGEQYF | TGTGCCAGCAGCCCCGGGTCGGGCGAGCAGTACTTC | TRBV7-2 | many | - | TRBJ2-7
CASRHLSGTDTQYF | TGTGCCAGCAGACACCTTTCGGGGACAGATACGCAGTATTTT | TRBV7-2 | - | - | TRBJ2-3
CAWSIQGKDYGYTF | TGTGCCTGGAGTATACAGGGGAAGGACTATGGCTACACCTTC | TRBV30 | many | TRBD1 | TRBJ1-2
CASSSIAGLNEQYF | TGTGCCAGCAGTTCGATAGCGGGACTCAACGAGCAGTACTTC | TRBV25-1 | - | TRBD2 | TRBJ2-7
CASRPGQPRGAFF | TGTGCCAGCAGGCCAGGACAACCTCGGGGAGCTTTCTTT | TRBV28 | - | - | TRBJ1-1
CSVEAPTGATYEQYF | TGCAGCGTTGAAGCCCCGACAGGGGCGACCTACGAGCAGTACTTC | TRBV29-1 | - | TRBD1 | TRBJ2-7
CASSYGSGQTGELFF | TGTGCCAGCAGTTACGGATCGGGGCAGACCGGGGAGCTGTTTTTT | TRBV6-6 | few | - | TRBJ2-2
CASSLEQWGDPPLHF | TGTGCCAGCAGTTTAGAACAGTGGGGAGATCCACCCCTCCACTTT | TRBV12-3/TRBV12-4 | - | - | TRBJ1-6
CASSLVGFTDTQYF | TGCGCCAGCAGCTTGGTTGGGTTCACAGATACGCAGTATTTT | TRBV5-1 | few | - | TRBJ2-3
CASSSGQIETQYF | TGTGCCAGCAGTTCCGGACAGATCGAGACCCAGTACTTC | TRBV28 | many | - | TRBJ2-5
CASSLALDRGLNEQFF | TGCGCCAGCAGCTTGGCCTTGGACAGGGGGCTTAATGAGCAGTTCTTC | TRBV5-1 | - | TRBD1 | TRBJ2-1
CASHAPGVNSPLHF | TGTGCCAGCCACGCCCCGGGAGTGAATTCACCCCTCCACTTT | TRBV2 | many | - | TRBJ1-6
CASSVGVKQFF | TGTGCCAGCAGTGTTGGAGTCAAGCAGTTCTTC | TRBV6-1 | - | - | TRBJ2-1
CASSPRVQGEVYEQYF | TGTGCCAGCAGCCCTCGGGTACAGGGGGAGGTGTACGAGCAGTACTTC | TRBV3-1 | few | TRBD1 | TRBJ2-7
CASRIDRVRNEQFF | TGTGCCAGCAGGATCGACAGGGTTCGGAATGAGCAGTTCTTC | TRBV28 | many | TRBD1 | TRBJ2-1
CASSFRGRINQPQHF | TGTGCCAGCAGCTTCAGAGGACGGATAAATCAGCCCCAGCATTTT | TRBV5-6 | - | - | TRBJ1-5
CSAREQGLSSYNEQFF | TGCAGTGCTAGAGAACAAGGACTGAGCTCCTACAATGAGCAGTTCTTC | TRBV20-1 | many | - | TRBJ2-1
CASSFWTVSYEQYF | TGTGCCAGCAGCTTCTGGACAGTTAGCTACGAGCAGTACTTC | TRBV5-6 | few | - | TRBJ2-7
CASSEAAGYTF | TGTGCCAGCAGTGAAGCGGCTGGCTACACCTTC | TRBV6-1 | - | - | TRBJ1-2
CASSDLGRPGEQYF | TGTGCCAGCAGTGACCTCGGACGGCCTGGAGAGCAGTACTTC | TRBV2 | - | - | TRBJ2-7
CASSAGQGGSVADTQYF | TGTGCCAGCAGCGCAGGACAGGGGGGAAGCGTGGCAGATACGCAGTATTTT | TRBV5-5 | few | TRBD1 | TRBJ2-3
CASRSNPFDTGELFF | TGTGCCAGCAGATCCAATCCCTTTGACACCGGGGAGCTGTTTTTT | TRBV19 | - | - | TRBJ2-2
CSAPWGPGPEDTQYF | TGCAGTGCCCCGTGGGGGCCCGGTCCCGAGGATACGCAGTATTTT | TRBV20-1 | many | - | TRBJ2-3
CASSLESSGNTGELFF | TGCGCCAGCAGCTTGGAATCTAGCGGGAACACCGGGGAGCTGTTTTTT | TRBV5-1 | - | TRBD2 | TRBJ2-2
CASSHREGTYNSPLHF | TGTGCCAGCAGCCACAGGGAGGGGACCTATAATTCACCCCTCCACTTT | TRBV12-3/TRBV12-4 | - | - | TRBJ1-6
CASSQPGTSSEQYF | TGTGCCAGCAGCCAACCCGGGACTAGCAGCGAGCAGTACTTC | TRBV11-2 | few | TRBD2 | TRBJ2-7
CASSFDRMNTEAFF | TGTGCCAGCAGCTTCGACAGAATGAACACTGAAGCTTTCTTT | TRBV27 | many | - | TRBJ1-1
CASSFSRTSASTDTQYF | TGTGCCAGCAGCTTTAGCCGGACTAGCGCCTCCACAGATACGCAGTATTTT | TRBV7-2 | many | TRBD2 | TRBJ2-3
CASSDRAGVNEQFF | TGCGCCAGCAGTGACCGAGCGGGAGTCAATGAGCAGTTCTTC | TRBV10-1 | few | TRBD2 | TRBJ2-1
CAWRPTSGTYEQYF | TGTGCCTGGAGACCGACTAGCGGTACCTACGAGCAGTACTTC | TRBV30 | many | TRBD2 | TRBJ2-7
CASSIGRVSNTEAFF | TGTGCCAGTAGTATTGGTCGCGTGAGTAACACTGAAGCTTTCTTT | TRBV19 | - | - | TRBJ1-1
CASSANRGPQETQYF | TGTGCCAGCAGCGCAAACAGGGGTCCCCAAGAGACCCAGTACTTC | TRBV7-2 | many | TRBD1 | TRBJ2-5
CASSLQGDLNTEAFF | TGTGCCAGCAGCCTACAGGGGGATCTGAACACTGAAGCTTTCTTT | TRBV5-6 | - | TRBD1 | TRBJ1-1
CATSRGGLAGDGSGANVLTF | TGTGCCACCAGCAGAGGGGGACTAGCGGGAGATGGCTCTGGGGCCAACGTCCTGACTTTC | TRBV15 | - | TRBD2 | TRBJ2-6
CASTLGQGSGNTIYF | TGTGCCAGCACCCTAGGACAAGGCTCTGGAAACACCATATATTTT | TRBV28 | - | - | TRBJ1-3
CASSLNINQETQYF | TGTGCCAGCAGCTTAAATATTAACCAAGAGACCCAGTACTTC | TRBV7-9 | few | - | TRBJ2-5
CASMAGSGYEQYF | TGCGCCAGCATGGCGGGAAGCGGCTACGAGCAGTACTTC | TRBV5-1 | many | - | TRBJ2-7